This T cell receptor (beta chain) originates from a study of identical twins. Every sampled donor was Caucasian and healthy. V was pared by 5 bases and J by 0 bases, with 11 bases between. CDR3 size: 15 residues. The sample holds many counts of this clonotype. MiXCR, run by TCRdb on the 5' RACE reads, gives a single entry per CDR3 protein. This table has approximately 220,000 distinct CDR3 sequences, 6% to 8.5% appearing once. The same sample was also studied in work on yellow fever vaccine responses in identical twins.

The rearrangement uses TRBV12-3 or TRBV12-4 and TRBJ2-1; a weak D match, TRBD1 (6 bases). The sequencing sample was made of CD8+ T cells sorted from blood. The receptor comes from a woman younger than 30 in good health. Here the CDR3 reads CASSPGDSSYNEQFF. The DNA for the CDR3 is TGTGCCAGCAGTCCAGGGGATTCCTCCTACAATGAGCAGTTCTTC.